A selection of T cell receptor beta chains follows, all from one sample in a study of cytomegalovirus exposure and HLA in healthy donors. Clones were read by immunoSEQ multiplex PCR, and TCRdb kept only the in-frame ones, dropping some. The sample lists 200,000 to 250,000 clones; approximately 79% were seen once. The sample comprised PBMCs. The receptors derive from a man between 45 and 60 years old in good health and CMV-seronegative. CDR3s include the opening cysteine and the closing phenylalanine or tryptophan. A D gene is named only where the DNA matches it firmly. Not every row has a clone size; where given, it reads once, few, many or a size class.

TRBJ2-3 TRBD1 TRBV28 NA TGTGCCAGCAGTTTAGGAACAGGGGGCATGAGCACAGATACGCAGTATTTT CASSLGTGGMSTDTQYF
TRBJ2-7 NA TRBV6-5 NA TGTGCCAGCAGTTACCAGGGCCACGAGCAGTACTTC CASSYQGHEQYF
TRBJ2-7 TRBD2 TRBV27 NA TGTGCCAGCAGTGCGGGAGCAATGTACGAGCAGTACTTC CASSAGAMYEQYF
TRBJ2-7 TRBD2 TRBV29-1 NA TGCAGCGTTCCCGGGAGGTTCCACGAGCAGTACTTC CSVPGRFHEQYF
TRBJ1-5 NA TRBV6-4 NA TGTCCCACAGGGAAGTTACAGCCCCAGCATTTT CPTGKLQPQHF
TRBJ2-2 NA TRBV5-4 once TGTGCCAGCAGCCCTACCGCCGACAGGACCGGGGAGCTGTTTTTT CASSPTADRTGELFF
TRBJ1-1 NA TRBV2 NA TGTGCCAGCAGGACTTTTATTGAAGCTTTCTTT CASRTFIEAFF
TRBJ1-4 NA TRBV5-1 once TGCGCCAGCAGCTACGACGATGAGGCTAATGAAAAACTGTTTTTT CASSYDDEANEKLFF
TRBJ1-5 NA TRBV19 NA TGTGCCAGTAGTGCGGGGTATAGCAATCAGCCCCAGCATTTT CASSAGYSNQPQHF
TRBJ2-7 TRBD2 TRBV15 NA TGTGCCACCAGCGGGGGGGATGGGAGCCGCTCCTACGAGCAGTACTTC CATSGGDGSRSYEQYF
TRBJ2-7 NA TRBV28 NA TGTGCCAGCAGTTCCATAAGCATAGACAGGCACATAGCCTACGAGCAGTACTTC CASSSISIDRHIAYEQYF
TRBJ2-1 NA TRBV18 NA TGTGCCAGCTCACCATCGAGGGGGAGCTCCTACAATGAGCAGTTCTTC CASSPSRGSSYNEQFF
TRBJ2-2 TRBD2 TRBV5-1 NA TGCGCCAGCAGCTTGGCTCTGGGACTAGCGGGAGGGCGAGGCACCGGGGAGCTGTTTTTT CASSLALGLAGGRGTGELFF
TRBJ2-2 TRBD1 TRBV11-2 NA TGTGCCAGCAGCTTAGGAGGGGAAACAGGGGACACCGGGGAGCTGTTTTTT CASSLGGETGDTGELFF
TRBJ2-7 NA TRBV7-2 NA TGTGCCAGCAGCTGGAGATTAGGGGCCGAGCAGTACTTC CASSWRLGAEQYF
TRBJ2-4 NA TRBV18 NA TGTGCCAGCTCCCCTCTCCCAGACCCAGCCAAAAACAGTCAGTACTTC CASSPLPDPAKNSQYF
TRBJ1-5 NA TRBV15 NA TGTGCCACCAGCAGATTTGTGAGCATTCAGCCCCAGCATTTT CATSRFVSIQPQHF
TRBJ1-4 NA TRBV7-9 NA TGTGCCAGCAGCTCCCGGGATGTTAATGAAAAACTGTTTTTT CASSSRDVNEKLFF
TRBJ1-3 NA TRBV6-5 NA TGTGCCAGCAGTTACTCGAGGGACATCTCTGGAAACACCATATATTTT CASSYSRDISGNTIYF
TRBJ2-2 TRBD2 TRBV2 NA TGTGCCAGCAGTGATCAACTAGCGGGAACCCGCGGCGCCACCGGGGAGCTGTTTTTT CASSDQLAGTRGATGELFF
TRBJ2-7 NA TRBV29-1 NA TGCAGCGTTGAAGATCGACGGGGGTACGAGCAGTACTTC CSVEDRRGYEQYF
TRBJ2-5 NA TRBV5-1 NA TGCGCCAGCAGCTTGGCCACGAATAGCCCCAGAGGGGAGACCCAGTACTTC CASSLATNSPRGETQYF
TRBJ2-7 TRBD2 TRBV4-2 few TGTGCCAGCAGCCAATCTTTCGGGACTAATAGCTACGAGCAGTACTTC CASSQSFGTNSYEQYF
TRBJ2-7 NA TRBV7-8 NA TGTGCCAGCAGCGACCGTACTAGGACCTACGAGCAGTACTTC CASSDRTRTYEQYF
TRBJ1-1 NA TRBV9 NA TGTGCCAGCAGCCCCATAGATGAAGCTTTCTTT CASSPIDEAFF
TRBJ2-6 NA TRBV28 NA TGTGCCAGCAGTCTAACCGATTTCGGGGTAGCTGGGGCCAACGTCCTGACTTTC CASSLTDFGVAGANVLTF
TRBJ2-5 NA TRBV5-4 NA TGTGCCAGCAGCTCCCCAGTGGAGACCCAGTACTTC CASSSPVETQYF
TRBJ2-7 TRBD1 TRBV7-3 NA TGTGCCAGCAGCGCACAACAGGGGACGGAGCAGTACTTC CASSAQQGTEQYF
TRBJ2-7 NA TRBV30 NA TGTGCCTGGAGTGTACGACACCTGAGCTCCTACGAGCAGTACTTC CAWSVRHLSSYEQYF